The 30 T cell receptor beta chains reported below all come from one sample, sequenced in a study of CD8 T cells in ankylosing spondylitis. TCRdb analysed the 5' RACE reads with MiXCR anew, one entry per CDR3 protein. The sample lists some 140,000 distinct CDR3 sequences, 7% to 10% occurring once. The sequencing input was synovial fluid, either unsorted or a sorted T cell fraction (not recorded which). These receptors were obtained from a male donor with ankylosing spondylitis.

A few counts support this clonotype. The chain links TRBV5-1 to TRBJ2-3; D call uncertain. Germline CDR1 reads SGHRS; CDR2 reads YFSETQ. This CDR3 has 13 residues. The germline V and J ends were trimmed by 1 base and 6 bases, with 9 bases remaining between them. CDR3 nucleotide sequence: TGCGCCAGCAGCTTGTTAGATCGGGATACGCAGTATTTT. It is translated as CASSLLDRDTQYF.

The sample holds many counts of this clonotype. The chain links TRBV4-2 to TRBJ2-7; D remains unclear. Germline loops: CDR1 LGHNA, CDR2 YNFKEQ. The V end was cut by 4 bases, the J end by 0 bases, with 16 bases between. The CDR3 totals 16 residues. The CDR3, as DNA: TGTGCCAGCAGCCGATATCAGCGAAAAAGCTCCTACGAGCAGTACTTC. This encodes CASSRYQRKSSYEQYF.

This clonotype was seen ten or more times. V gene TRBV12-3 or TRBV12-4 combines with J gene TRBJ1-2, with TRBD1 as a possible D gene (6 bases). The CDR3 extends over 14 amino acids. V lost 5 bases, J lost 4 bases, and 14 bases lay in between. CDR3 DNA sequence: TGTGCCAGCAGTCTAGGGACACTGACCTATGGCTACACCTTC. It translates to CASSLGTLTYGYTF.

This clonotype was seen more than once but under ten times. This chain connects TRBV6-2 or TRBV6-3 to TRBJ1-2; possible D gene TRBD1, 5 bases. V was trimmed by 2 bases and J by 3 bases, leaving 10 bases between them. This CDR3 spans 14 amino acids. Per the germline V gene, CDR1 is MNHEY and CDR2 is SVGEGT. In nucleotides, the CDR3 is TGTGCCAGCAGTTACCCCGGGGGTTACTATGGCTACACCTTC. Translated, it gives CASSYPGGYYGYTF.

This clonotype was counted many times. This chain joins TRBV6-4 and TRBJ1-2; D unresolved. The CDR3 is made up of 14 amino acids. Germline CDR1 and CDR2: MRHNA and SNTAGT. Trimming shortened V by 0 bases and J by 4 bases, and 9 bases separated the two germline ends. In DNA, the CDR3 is TGTGCCAGCAGTGACTCGAGTCGGGGCTATGGCTACACCTTC. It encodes CASSDSSRGYGYTF.

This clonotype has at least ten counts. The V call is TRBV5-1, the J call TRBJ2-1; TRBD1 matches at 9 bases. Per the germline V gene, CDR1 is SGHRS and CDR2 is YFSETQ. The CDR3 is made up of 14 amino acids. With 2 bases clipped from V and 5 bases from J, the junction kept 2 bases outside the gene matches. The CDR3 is CASSLQGANNEQFF. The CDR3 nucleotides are TGCGCCAGCAGCTTACAGGGGGCCAACAATGAGCAGTTCTTC.

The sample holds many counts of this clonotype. The CDR3 is CATSRREMDTQYF. Written as DNA, the CDR3 is TGTGCCACCAGCAGGCGGGAGATGGATACGCAGTATTTT. This chain joins TRBV15 and TRBJ2-3; 7 nucleotides line up with TRBD2. The CDR3 extends over 13 amino acids. V was pared by 3 bases and J by 6 bases, with 3 bases of the junction left unmatched. Germline V lookup: CDR1 LNHNV, CDR2 YYDKDF (reference sequence).

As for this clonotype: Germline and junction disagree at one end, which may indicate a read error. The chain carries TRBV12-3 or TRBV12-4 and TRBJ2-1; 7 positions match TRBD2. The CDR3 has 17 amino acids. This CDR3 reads CARSSSKGSGVSNEQFF. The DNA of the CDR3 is TGTGCCCGCAGTTCCTCGAAGGGAAGCGGGGTCTCTAATGAGCAGTTCTTC.

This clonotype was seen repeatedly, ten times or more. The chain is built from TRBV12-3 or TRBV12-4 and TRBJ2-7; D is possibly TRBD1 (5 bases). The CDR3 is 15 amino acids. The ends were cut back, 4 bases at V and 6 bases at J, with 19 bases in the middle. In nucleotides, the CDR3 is TGTGCCAGCAGTTCTATACCTGACAGTCCTGGCGAGCAGTACTTC. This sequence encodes CASSSIPDSPGEQYF.

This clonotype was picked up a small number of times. CDR3 sequence reads: CASSYRALPHEQFF. CDR3 nucleotide sequence: TGTGCCAGCAGTTACCGGGCCCTGCCGCATGAGCAGTTCTTC. The chain links TRBV6-2 or TRBV6-3 to TRBJ2-1; no definite D call. The germline V and J ends were trimmed by 2 bases and 8 bases, with 13 bases remaining between them. CDR1 is MNHEY, CDR2 SVGEGT, per germline. This CDR3 is 14 amino acids long.

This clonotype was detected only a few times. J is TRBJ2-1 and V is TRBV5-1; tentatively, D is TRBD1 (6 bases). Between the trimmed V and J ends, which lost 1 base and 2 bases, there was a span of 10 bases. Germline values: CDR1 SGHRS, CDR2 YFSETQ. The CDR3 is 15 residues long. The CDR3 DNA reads TGCGCCAGCAGCTTGCTTCGGGACACCTACAATGAGCAGTTCTTC. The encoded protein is CASSLLRDTYNEQFF.

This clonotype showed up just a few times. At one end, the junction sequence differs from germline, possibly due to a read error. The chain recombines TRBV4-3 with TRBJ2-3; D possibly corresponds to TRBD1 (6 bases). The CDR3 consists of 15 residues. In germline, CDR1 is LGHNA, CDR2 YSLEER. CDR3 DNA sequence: TGCGCCAGCAGACAAGGGGGTAGCCCCACAGATACGCAGTATTTT. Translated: CASRQGGSPTDTQYF.

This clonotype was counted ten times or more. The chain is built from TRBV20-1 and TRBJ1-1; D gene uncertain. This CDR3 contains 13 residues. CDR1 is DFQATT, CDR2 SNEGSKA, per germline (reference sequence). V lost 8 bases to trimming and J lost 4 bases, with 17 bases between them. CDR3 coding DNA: TGCAGTACCTCACCTACCCCTCCCACTGAAGCTTTCTTT. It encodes CSTSPTPPTEAFF.

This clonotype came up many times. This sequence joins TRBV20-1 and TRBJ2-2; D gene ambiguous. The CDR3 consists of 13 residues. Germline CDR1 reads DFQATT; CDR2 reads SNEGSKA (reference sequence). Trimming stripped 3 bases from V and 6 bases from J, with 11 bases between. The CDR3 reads CSASRSIPGELFF. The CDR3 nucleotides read TGCAGTGCTAGCCGATCCATTCCCGGGGAGCTGTTTTTT.

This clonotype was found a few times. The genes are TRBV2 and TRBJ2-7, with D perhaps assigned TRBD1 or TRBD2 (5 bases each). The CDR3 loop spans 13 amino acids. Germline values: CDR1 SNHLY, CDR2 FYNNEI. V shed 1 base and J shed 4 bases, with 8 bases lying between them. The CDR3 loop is CASSEGGEYEQYF. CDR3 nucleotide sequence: TGTGCCAGCAGTGAAGGAGGGGAATACGAGCAGTACTTC.

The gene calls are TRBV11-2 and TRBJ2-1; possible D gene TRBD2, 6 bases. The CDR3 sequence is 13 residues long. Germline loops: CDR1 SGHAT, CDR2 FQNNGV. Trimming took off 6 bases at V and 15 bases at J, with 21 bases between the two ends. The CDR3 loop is CASSSPSGVSLFF. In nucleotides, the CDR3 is TGTGCCAGCAGTTCTCCCTCGGGGGTCTCTTTGTTCTTC.

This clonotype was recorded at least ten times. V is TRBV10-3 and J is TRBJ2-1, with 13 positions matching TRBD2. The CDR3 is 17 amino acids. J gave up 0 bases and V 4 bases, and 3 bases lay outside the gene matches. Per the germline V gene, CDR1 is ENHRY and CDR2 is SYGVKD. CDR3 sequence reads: CAISGTSGSGSYNEQFF. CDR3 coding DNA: TGTGCCATCAGTGGGACTAGCGGGAGCGGCTCCTACAATGAGCAGTTCTTC.

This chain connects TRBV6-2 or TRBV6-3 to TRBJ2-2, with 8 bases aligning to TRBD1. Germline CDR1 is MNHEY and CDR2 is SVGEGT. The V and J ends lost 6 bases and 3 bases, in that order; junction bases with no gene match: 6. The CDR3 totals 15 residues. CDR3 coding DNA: TGTGCCAGCAGCCCACAGGGGGGATACACCGGGGAGCTGTTTTTT. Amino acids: CASSPQGGYTGELFF.

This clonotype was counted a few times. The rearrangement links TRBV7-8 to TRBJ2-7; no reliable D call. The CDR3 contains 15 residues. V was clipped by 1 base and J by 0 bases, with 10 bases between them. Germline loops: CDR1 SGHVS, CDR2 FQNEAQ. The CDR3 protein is CASSLVGGSSYEQYF. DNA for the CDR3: TGTGCCAGCAGCTTAGTTGGCGGAAGCTCCTACGAGCAGTACTTC.

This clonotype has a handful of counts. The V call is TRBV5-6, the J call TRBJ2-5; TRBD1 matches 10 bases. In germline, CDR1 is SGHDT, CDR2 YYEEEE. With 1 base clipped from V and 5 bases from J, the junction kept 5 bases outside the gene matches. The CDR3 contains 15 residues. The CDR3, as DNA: TGTGCCAGCAGCTTGATGACAGGGGGCGAGGAGACCCAGTACTTC. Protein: CASSLMTGGEETQYF.

The CDR3 reads CASSFTGGGAGTGELFF. Here the CDR3 DNA reads TGCGCCAGCAGCTTTACTGGCGGGGGGGCAGGCACCGGGGAGCTGTTTTTT. The genes are TRBV5-1 and TRBJ2-2, with 9 bases lining up with TRBD2. Germline V gene data show CDR1 as SGHRS and CDR2 as YFSETQ. The CDR3 contains 17 residues. V lost 2 bases and J lost 4; bases outside the gene matches: 9.

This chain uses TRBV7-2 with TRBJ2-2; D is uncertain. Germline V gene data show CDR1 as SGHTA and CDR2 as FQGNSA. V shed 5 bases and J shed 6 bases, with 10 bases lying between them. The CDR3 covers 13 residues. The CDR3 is CASSGRVSGELFF. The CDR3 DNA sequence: TGTGCCAGCAGCGGACGGGTTTCCGGGGAGCTGTTTTTT.

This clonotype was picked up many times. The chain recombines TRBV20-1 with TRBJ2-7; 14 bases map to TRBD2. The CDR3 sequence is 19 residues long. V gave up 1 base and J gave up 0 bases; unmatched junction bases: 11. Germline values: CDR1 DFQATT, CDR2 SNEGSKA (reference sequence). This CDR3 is CSARVPDGTSGSDSYEQYF. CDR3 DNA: TGCAGTGCTAGAGTCCCCGATGGGACTAGCGGGAGCGACTCCTACGAGCAGTACTTC.

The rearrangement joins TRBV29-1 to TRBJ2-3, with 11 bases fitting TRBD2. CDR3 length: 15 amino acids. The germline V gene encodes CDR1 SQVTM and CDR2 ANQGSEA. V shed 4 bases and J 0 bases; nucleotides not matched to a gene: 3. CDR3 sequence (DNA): TGCAGCGTTGGGCTAGCGGGGGGCAGCACAGATACGCAGTATTTT. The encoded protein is CSVGLAGGSTDTQYF.

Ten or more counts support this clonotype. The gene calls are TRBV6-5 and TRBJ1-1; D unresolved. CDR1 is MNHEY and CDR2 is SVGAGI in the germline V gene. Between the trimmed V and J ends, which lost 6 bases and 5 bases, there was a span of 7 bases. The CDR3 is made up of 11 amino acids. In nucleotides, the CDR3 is TGTGCCAGCAGGGGGTTGACTGAAGCTTTCTTT. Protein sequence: CASRGLTEAFF.

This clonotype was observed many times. CDR3 sequence (DNA): TGTGCCATTACAGGGGCCACTGAAGCTTTCTTT. This sequence encodes CAITGATEAFF. The V gene is TRBV6-6, the J gene TRBJ1-1, with TRBD1 matching 7 bases. V was pared by 10 bases and J by 4 bases, with 3 bases of the junction left unmatched. The CDR3 runs 11 residues. CDR1 MNHNY and CDR2 SVGAGI come from the germline V gene (reference sequence).

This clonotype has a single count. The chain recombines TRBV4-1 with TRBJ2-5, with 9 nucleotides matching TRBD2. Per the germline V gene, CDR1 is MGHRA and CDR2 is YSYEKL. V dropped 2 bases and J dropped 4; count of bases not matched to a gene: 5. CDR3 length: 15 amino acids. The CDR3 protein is CASSQSAGGVETQYF. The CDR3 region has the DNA TGCGCCAGCAGCCAAAGCGCGGGAGGGGTAGAGACCCAGTACTTC.

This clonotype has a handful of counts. The CDR3 DNA is TGCGCCAGCAGCCAATACATCCCGGGACAGGGGGCGGAGACCCAGTACTTC. This translates into CASSQYIPGQGAETQYF. The V and J genes are TRBV4-1 and TRBJ2-5; 12 bases line up with TRBD1. The V segment lost 2 bases and the J segment 5 bases; nucleotides outside the gene matches: 9. Germline CDR1 and CDR2: MGHRA and YSYEKL. The CDR3 runs 17 residues.

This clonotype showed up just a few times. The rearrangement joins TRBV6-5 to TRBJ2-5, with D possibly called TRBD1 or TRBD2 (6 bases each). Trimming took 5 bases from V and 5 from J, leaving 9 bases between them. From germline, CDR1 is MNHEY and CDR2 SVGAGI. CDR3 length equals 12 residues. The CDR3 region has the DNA TGTGCCAGCAGTGGGGGGCGGGAGACCCAGTACTTC. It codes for CASSGGRETQYF.

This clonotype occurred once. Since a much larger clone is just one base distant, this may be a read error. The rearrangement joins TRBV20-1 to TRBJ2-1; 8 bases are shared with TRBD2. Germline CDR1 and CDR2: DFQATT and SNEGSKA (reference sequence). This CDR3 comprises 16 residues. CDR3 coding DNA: TGCTGTGCTAGAGACCCTCGAGCGGGAGTGGTGGGTGAGCAGTTCTTC. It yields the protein CCARDPRAGVVGEQFF.